These 9 T cell receptor beta chains were all obtained from the same sample, sequenced in a study of blood T cell repertoires in COVID-19. Measured with immunoSEQ multiplex PCR; TCRdb has only the in-frame clones, and not every one. The sample consists of around 100,000 clones, about 91% of them appearing once. The sequenced material came from peripheral blood. The receptors originated from a human donor in a cohort sampled during active COVID-19.

The chain uses TRBV5-1 and TRBJ1-4; TRBD1 matches 8 bases. The CDR3 runs to 15 residues. The J segment lost 6 bases and the V segment lost 4 bases, leaving 8 bases of the junction unmatched. The V gene's germline CDR1 is SGHRS and CDR2 YFSETQ. The CDR3: CASSLVQGADEKLFF. The CDR3 DNA is TGCGCCAGCAGCCTGGTCCAGGGGGCTGATGAAAAACTGTTTTTT.

The genes are TRBV6-5 and TRBJ1-6, with D perhaps matching TRBD1 (6 bases). The CDR3 has 15 residues. Germline V gives CDR1 MNHEY, CDR2 SVGAGI. Between the trimmed V and J ends, which lost 5 bases and 9 bases, there was a span of 17 bases. The CDR3 reads CASSTSGARGSPLHF. As DNA, the CDR3 is TGTGCCAGCAGTACGTCAGGGGCCCGGGGTTCACCCCTCCACTTT.

The chain uses TRBV6-6 and TRBJ2-7; TRBD1 is a possible D gene (5 bases). The CDR3 extends over 15 amino acids. Germline V CDR1 and CDR2: MNHNY, SVGAGI (reference sequence). Trimming took 6 bases from V and 6 from J, leaving 21 bases between them. The CDR3 DNA reads as TGTGCCAGCAGATCTCGTCAGGGTTTTACCGGCGAGCAGTACTTC. Residues: CASRSRQGFTGEQYF.

The rearrangement uses TRBV10-1 and TRBJ1-1, with 7 nucleotides matching TRBD1. V shed 0 bases and J 3 bases; nucleotides not matched to a gene: 1. Germline values: CDR1 WNHNN, CDR2 SYGVQD (reference sequence). The CDR3 is made up of 14 amino acids. CDR3 sequence: CASSESGQYTEAFF. In nucleotides, the CDR3 is TGCGCCAGCAGTGAGTCGGGACAGTACACTGAAGCTTTCTTT.

The chain recombines TRBV5-6 with TRBJ1-3; 7 bases map to TRBD1. Germline-derived CDR1 and CDR2 are SGHDT and YYEEEE. The CDR3 covers 16 residues. After removal of 3 bases from V and 2 bases from J, the junction contained 8 bases not matched to a gene. The CDR3 is CASSWGTGAAGNTIYF. The CDR3 DNA follows: TGTGCCAGCAGCTGGGGAACAGGGGCGGCTGGAAACACCATATATTTT.

The V and J genes are TRBV30 and TRBJ1-5; TRBD1 is a possible D gene (6 bases). Germline V gene data show CDR1 as GTSNPN and CDR2 as SVGIG (reference sequence). The ends were cut back, 3 bases at V and 8 bases at J, with 14 bases in the middle. There are 13 residues in the CDR3. For the CDR3, the DNA is TGTGCCTGGAGGGCTCAGGGGTGGGAGCCCCAGCATTTT. It specifies CAWRAQGWEPQHF.

This clone was counted a single time. The chain employs TRBV3-1 (or the pseudogene TRBV3-2) and TRBJ2-3; 8 bases align to TRBD2. V lost 0 bases to trimming and J lost 2 bases; unmatched junction nucleotides: 1. CDR1 LGHDT and CDR2 YNNKEL come from the germline V gene (reference sequence). The CDR3 runs 15 residues. The CDR3 here is CASSQDSGATDTQYF. The CDR3 nucleotides are TGTGCCAGCAGCCAAGATAGCGGGGCCACAGATACGCAGTATTTT.

V is TRBV6-2 or TRBV6-3 and J is TRBJ1-2; TRBD1 matches at 8 bases. The germline CDR1 and CDR2 sequences are MNHEY and SVGEGT. The CDR3 is 13 amino acids. V lost 2 bases to trimming and J lost 8 bases; unmatched junction nucleotides: 4. The CDR3 DNA follows: TGTGCCAGCAGTTACCTGACAGGGGAAGGCTACACCTTC. This codes for CASSYLTGEGYTF.

The chain joins TRBV6-5 to TRBJ2-2, with 8 bases identical to TRBD1. The CDR3 sequence is 15 residues long. Trimming cost V 6 bases and J 2 bases; bases outside gene matches: 5. Germline assignment: CDR1 MNHEY and CDR2 SVGAGI. CDR3 in DNA: TGTGCCAGCAGCAAGACAGGGGTCAACACCGGGGAGCTGTTTTTT. Translated: CASSKTGVNTGELFF.